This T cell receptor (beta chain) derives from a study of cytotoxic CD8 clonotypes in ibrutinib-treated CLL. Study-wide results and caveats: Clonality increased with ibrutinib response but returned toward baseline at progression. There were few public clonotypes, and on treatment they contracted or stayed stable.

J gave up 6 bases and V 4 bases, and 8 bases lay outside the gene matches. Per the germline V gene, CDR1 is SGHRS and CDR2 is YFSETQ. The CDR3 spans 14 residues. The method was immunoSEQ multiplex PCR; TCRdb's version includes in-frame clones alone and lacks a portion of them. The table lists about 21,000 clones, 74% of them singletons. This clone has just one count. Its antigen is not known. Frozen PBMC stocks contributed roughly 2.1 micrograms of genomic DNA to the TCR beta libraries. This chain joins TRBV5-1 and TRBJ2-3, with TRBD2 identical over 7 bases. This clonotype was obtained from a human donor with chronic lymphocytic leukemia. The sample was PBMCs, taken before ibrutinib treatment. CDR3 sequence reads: CASSRGELGDTQYF. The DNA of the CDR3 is TGCGCCAGCAGCCGGGGGGAGCTCGGGGATACGCAGTATTTT.